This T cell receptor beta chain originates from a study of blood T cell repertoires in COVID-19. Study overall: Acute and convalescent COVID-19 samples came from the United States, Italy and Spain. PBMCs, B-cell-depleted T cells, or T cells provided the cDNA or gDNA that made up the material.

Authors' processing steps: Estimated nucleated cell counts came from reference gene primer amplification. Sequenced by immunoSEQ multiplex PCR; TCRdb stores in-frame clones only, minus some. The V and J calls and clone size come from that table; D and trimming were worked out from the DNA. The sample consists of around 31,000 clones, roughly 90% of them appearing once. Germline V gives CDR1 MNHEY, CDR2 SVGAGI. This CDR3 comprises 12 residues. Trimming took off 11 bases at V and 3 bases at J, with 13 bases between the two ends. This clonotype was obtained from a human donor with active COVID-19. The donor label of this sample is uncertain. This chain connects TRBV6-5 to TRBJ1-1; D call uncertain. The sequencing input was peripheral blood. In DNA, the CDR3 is TGTGCCTCCGGGGAGGTTGACACTGAAGCTTTCTTT. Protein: CASGEVDTEAFF.